This T cell receptor (beta chain) derives from a study of spatial heterogeneity in lung cancer. Across the study: Detected sequences consistently included more beta-chain ones than alpha-chain ones. Unique TCR and UMI combinations averaged more than ten appearances each in raw reads.

Ten or more counts support this clonotype. This beta chain appears as a stray read in a library generated for alpha chains; its size is not informative. Time point of the sample: sample taken at primary tumor resection. Whole RNA from tumor, nontumor lung or frozen PBMC was sequenced unsorted. Samples were donated by 72 untreated early-stage non-small cell lung cancer patients. The study tagged each TCR cDNA molecule with a unique molecular identifier. Each CDR3 protein gets one entry after TCRdb re-called the 5' RACE reads with MiXCR. This table has over 6,500 distinct CDR3 sequences, 3.9% appearing once. Germline assignment: CDR1 KGHSH and CDR2 LQKENI. V lost 3 bases to trimming and J lost 1 base, with 14 bases between them. The length of the CDR3 is 16 residues.

The sequenced sample was normal lung tissue next to the tumor, obtained at surgery. The receptor comes from a female donor with early-stage non-small cell lung cancer. This sequence joins TRBV18 and TRBJ2-3; D is possibly TRBD2 (7 bases). The CDR3 DNA reads as TGTGCCAGCTCACCGCTACAGGGAGGGGGCACAGATACGCAGTATTTT. Amino acid sequence: CASSPLQGGGTDTQYF.